This TCR beta chain was obtained from a study of T cell responses to AZD1222 COVID-19 vaccine. Points from the study as a whole: Repertoire sampling happened only post peak T cell response. At 160-218 and 743-854, vaccine-associated CD4 TCRs were dominant, and they spanned spike. Reports indicate that nearly half of spike-specific TCRs are directed at unmutated variant regions.

Sequenced by immunoSEQ multiplex PCR; TCRdb stores in-frame clones only, minus some. The table shows 110,000 to 150,000 clones, with roughly 90% occurring only once. Note on this clone: The antigen is undetermined.

The sequenced sample was peripheral blood, obtained on day 0 of AZD1222 vaccination. This TCR derives from an adult in good health.

DNA of the CDR3: TGTGCCAGCAGCCAGACATTCCCCGGAGGAAAACTGTTTTTT. It specifies CASSQTFPGGKLFF. The chain couples TRBV6-5 to TRBJ1-4, with D hard to call. Germline CDR1 and CDR2: MNHEY and SVGAGI. V dropped 6 bases and J dropped 10 bases, with 18 bases sitting between them. The CDR3 sequence is 14 residues long.